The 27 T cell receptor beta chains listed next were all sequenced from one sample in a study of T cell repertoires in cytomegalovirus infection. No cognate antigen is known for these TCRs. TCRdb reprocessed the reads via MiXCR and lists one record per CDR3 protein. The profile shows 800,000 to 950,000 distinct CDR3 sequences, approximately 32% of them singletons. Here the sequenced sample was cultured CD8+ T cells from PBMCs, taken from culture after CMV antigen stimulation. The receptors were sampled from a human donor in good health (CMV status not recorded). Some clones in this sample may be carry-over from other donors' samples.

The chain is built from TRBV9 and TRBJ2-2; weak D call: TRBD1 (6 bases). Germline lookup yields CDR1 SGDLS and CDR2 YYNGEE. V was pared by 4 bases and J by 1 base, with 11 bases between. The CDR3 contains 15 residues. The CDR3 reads CASSRRDKNTGELFF. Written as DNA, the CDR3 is TGTGCCAGCAGCCGACGGGACAAGAACACCGGGGAGCTGTTTTTT.

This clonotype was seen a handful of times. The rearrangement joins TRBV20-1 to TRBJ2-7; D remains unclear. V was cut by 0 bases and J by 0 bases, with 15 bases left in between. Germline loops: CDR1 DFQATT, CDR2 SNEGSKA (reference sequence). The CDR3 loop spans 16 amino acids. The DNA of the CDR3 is TGCAGTGCTAGAGATCTCCTAGGGCCCAACTCCTACGAGCAGTACTTC. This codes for CSARDLLGPNSYEQYF.

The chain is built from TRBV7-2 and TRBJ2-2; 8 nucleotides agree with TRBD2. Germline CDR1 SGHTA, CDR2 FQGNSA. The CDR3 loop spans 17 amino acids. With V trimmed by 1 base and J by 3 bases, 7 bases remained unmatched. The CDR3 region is CASSLVGRGGYTGELFF. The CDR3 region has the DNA TGTGCCAGCAGCTTAGTTGGTCGGGGGGGTTACACCGGGGAGCTGTTTTTT.

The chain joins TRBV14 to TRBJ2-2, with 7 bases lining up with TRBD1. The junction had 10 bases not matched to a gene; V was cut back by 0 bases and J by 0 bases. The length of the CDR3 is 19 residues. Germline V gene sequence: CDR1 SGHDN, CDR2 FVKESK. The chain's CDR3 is CASSQDDRDWFANTGELFF. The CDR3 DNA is TGTGCCAGCAGCCAAGATGACAGGGATTGGTTCGCGAACACCGGGGAGCTGTTTTTT.

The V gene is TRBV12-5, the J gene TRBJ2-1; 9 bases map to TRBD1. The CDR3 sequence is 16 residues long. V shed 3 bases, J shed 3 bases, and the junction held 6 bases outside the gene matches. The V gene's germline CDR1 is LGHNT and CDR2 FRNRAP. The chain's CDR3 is CASGFGTGTYYNEQFF. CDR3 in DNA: TGTGCTAGTGGTTTCGGGACAGGGACCTACTACAATGAGCAGTTCTTC.

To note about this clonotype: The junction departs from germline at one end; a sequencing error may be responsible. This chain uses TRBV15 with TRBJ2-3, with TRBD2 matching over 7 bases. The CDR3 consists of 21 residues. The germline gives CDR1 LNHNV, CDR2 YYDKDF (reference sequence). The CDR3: CVTSRTVPWGGVWDRTDTQYF. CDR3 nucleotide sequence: TGTGTCACCAGCAGGACCGTCCCTTGGGGGGGGGTCTGGGATCGCACAGATACGCAGTATTTT.

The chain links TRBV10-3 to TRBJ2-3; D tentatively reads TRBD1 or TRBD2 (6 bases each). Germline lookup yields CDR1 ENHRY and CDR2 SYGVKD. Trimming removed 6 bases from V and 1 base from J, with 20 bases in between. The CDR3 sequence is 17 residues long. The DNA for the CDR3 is TGTGCCATCAGAATGGTCCAAGGAGGGGGACGCACAGATACGCAGTATTTT. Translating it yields CAIRMVQGGGRTDTQYF.

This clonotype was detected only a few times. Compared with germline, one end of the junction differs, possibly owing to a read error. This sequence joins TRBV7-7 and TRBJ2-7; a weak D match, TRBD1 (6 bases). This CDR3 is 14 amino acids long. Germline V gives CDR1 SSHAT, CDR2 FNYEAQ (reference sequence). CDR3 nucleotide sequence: TGTGCTAGCAGCCCCTCGACAGGTTCCTACGAGCAGTACTTC. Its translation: CASSPSTGSYEQYF.

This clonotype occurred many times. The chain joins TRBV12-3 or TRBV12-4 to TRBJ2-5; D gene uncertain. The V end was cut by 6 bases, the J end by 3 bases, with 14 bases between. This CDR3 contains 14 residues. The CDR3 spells CASSNGPKEETQYF. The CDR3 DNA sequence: TGTGCCAGCAGCAACGGACCGAAAGAAGAGACCCAGTACTTC.

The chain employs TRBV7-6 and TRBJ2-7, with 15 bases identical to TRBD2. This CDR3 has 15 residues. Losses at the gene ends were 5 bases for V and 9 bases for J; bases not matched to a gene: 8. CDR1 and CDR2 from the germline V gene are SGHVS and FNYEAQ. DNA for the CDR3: TGTGCCAGCAGCCCGGGACTAGCGGGGGGCCGCGGGCAGTACTTC. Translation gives CASSPGLAGGRGQYF.

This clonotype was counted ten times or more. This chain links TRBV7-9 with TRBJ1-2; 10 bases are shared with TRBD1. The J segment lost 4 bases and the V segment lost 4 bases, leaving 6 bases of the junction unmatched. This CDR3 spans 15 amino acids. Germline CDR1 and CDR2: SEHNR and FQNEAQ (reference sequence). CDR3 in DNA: TGTGCCAGCAGCTCCGGGACAGGGGCGGCCTATGGCTACACCTTC. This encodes CASSSGTGAAYGYTF.

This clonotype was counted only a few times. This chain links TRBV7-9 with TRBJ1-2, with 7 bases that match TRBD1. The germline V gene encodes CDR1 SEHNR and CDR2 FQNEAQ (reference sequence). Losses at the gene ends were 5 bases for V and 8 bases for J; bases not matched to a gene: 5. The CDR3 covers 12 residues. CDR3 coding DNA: TGTGCCAGCAGCGCCACAGGGGAGGGCTACACCTTC. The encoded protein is CASSATGEGYTF.

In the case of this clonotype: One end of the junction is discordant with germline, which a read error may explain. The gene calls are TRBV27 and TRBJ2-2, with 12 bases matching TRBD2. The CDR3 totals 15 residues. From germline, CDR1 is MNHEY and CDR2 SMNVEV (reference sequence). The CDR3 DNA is TGTGCCAGCGCTAGCGGGGGGGTAGACACCGGGAAGCTGTTTTTT. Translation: CASASGGVDTGKLFF.

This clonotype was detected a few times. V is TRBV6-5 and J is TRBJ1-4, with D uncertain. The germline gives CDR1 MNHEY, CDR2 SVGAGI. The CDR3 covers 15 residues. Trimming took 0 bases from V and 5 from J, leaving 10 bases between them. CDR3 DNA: TGTGCCAGCAGTTACTCCCCGGGTCAAAATGAAAAACTGTTTTTT. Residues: CASSYSPGQNEKLFF.

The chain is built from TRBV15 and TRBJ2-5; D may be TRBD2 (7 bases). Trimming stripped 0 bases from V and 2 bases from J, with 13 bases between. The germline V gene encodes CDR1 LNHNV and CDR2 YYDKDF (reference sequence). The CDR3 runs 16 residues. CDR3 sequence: CATSRDRGGGQETQYF. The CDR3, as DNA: TGTGCCACCAGCAGAGATCGGGGAGGGGGTCAAGAGACCCAGTACTTC. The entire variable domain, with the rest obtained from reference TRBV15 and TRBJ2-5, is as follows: DAMVIQNPRYQVTQFGKPVTLSCSQTLNHNVMYWYQQKSSQAPKLLFHYYDKDFNNEADTPDNFQSRRPNTSFCFLDIRSPGLGDTAMYLCATSRDRGGGQETQYFGPGTRLLVL.

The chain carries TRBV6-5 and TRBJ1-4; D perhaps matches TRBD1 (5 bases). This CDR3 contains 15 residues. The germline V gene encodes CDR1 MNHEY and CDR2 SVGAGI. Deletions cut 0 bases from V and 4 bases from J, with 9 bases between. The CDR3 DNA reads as TGTGCCAGCAGTTACTCGACAGCTATTAATGAAAAACTGTTTTTT. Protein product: CASSYSTAINEKLFF.

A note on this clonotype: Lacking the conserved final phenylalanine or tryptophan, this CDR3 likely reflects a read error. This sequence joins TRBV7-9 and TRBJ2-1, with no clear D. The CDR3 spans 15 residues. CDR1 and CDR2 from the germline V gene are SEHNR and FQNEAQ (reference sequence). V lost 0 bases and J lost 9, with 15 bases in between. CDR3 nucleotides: TGTGCCAGCAGCTTAGCGTTAGTGAGTTACGCTGAGCAGTTCGTC. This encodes CASSLALVSYAEQFV.

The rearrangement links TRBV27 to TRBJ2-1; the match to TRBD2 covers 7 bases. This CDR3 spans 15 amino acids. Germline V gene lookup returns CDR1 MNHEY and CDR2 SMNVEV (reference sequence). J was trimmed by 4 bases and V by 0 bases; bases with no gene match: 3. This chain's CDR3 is CASSLSGRGYNEQFF. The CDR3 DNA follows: TGTGCCAGCAGTTTATCAGGGAGGGGTTACAATGAGCAGTTCTTC.

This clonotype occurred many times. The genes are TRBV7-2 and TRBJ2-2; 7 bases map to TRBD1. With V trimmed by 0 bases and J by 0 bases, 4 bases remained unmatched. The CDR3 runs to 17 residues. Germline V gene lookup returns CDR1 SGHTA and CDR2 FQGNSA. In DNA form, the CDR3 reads TGTGCCAGCAGCTTAGCGAGGGACAGCCCGAACACCGGGGAGCTGTTTTTT. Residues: CASSLARDSPNTGELFF.

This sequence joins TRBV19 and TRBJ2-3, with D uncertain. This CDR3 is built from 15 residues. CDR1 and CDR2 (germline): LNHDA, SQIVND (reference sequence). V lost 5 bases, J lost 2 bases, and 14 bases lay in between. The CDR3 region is CASSLLQKDTDTQYF. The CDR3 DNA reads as TGTGCCAGTAGTCTCCTCCAGAAAGACACAGATACGCAGTATTTT.

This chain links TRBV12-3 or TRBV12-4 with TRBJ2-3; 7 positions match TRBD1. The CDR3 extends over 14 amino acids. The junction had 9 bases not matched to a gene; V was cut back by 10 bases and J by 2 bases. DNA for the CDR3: TGTGCCAACACCTCGACAGGGCCCACAGATACGCAGTATTTT. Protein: CANTSTGPTDTQYF.

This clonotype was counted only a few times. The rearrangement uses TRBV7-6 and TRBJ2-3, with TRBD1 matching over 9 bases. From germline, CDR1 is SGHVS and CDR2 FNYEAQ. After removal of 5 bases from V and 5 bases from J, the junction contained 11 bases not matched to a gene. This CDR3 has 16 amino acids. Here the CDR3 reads CASSPRRDRAIDTQYF. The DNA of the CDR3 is TGTGCCAGCAGCCCGCGAAGGGACAGGGCAATAGATACGCAGTATTTT.

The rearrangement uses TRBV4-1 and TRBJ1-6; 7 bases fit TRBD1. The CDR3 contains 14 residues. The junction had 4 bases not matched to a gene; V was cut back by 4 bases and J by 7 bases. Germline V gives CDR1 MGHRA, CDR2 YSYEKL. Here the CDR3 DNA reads TGCGCCAGCAGCCGGGACAGAACGAATTCACCCCTCCACTTT. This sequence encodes CASSRDRTNSPLHF.

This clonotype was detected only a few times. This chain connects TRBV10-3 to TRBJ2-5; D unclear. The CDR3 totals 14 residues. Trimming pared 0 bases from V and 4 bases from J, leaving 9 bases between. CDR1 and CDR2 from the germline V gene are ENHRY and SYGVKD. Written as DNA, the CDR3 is TGTGCCATCAGTGAGTCGGCTTCGGGAGAGACCCAGTACTTC. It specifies CAISESASGETQYF.

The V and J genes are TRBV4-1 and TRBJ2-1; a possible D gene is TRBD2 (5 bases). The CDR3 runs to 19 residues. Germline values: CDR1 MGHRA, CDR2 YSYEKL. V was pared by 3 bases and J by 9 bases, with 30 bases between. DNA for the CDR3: TGCGCCAGCAGCCAGCTCGGGTCCCAAGGGCGAGGGTTGGGTGTTGAGCAGTTCTTC. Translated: CASSQLGSQGRGLGVEQFF.

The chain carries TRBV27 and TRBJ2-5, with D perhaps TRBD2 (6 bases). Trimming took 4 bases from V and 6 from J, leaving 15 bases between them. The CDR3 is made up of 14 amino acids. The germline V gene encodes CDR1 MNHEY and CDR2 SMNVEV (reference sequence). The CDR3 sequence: CASSSLLGGQTQYF. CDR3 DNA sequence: TGTGCCAGCAGTTCCCTTTTGGGAGGACAGACCCAGTACTTC.

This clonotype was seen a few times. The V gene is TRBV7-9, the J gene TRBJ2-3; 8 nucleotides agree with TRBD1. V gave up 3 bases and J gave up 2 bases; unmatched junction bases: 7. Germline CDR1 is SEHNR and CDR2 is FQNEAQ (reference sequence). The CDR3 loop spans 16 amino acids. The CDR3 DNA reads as TGTGCCAGCAGCTTCCGGGACAGGATAGACACAGATACGCAGTATTTT. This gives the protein CASSFRDRIDTDTQYF.